This T cell receptor beta chain was sequenced during a study of cytomegalovirus exposure and HLA in healthy donors. PCR involved 60 Vbeta and 13 Jbeta primers. Profiled with immunoSEQ multiplex PCR; TCRdb holds only in-frame clones, not every one. The sample contains under 200,000 clones, 75% of which appear only once. This clone was seen more than once but under ten times. The V gene end was trimmed by 5 bases and the J gene end by 8 bases; junction bases not matched to a gene: 10. Germline V lookup: CDR1 SGHAT, CDR2 FQNNGV. This CDR3 comprises 14 residues. This receptor was identified in a male donor in good health and CMV-seronegative. This chain connects TRBV11-2 to TRBJ1-2; 8 bases match TRBD1. The sequenced sample consisted of PBMCs. The CDR3 bases are TGTGCCAGCAGCCTTACTCAGGGGGCGAAAGGCTACACCTTC. Protein sequence: CASSLTQGAKGYTF.